A single T cell receptor (beta chain) is shown here with its context. Antigen unknown. 13 Jbeta primers and 60 Vbeta primers were used for the PCR. Libraries were prepared by immunoSEQ multiplex PCR; TCRdb keeps only in-frame clonotypes and omits some of them. Found here are roughly 86,000 clones, more than 60% of them singletons; the top ten hold under 5%. The CDR3 is 16 residues long. The junction had 4 bases not matched to a gene; V was cut back by 0 bases and J by 0 bases. Germline CDR1 is SGDLS and CDR2 is YYNGEE. The entry originates in a study of cytomegalovirus exposure and HLA in healthy donors. Study at large: Earlier, approximately 190 million T cells were analyzed, and more than 100 million unique TCR beta sequences were found among them. Regarding the study as a whole: A later analysis linked a missense variant in DCLRE1C to the trimming of TCR beta V and J genes. Analyzed later, association rates of TCRs varied across HLA loci, with DRB1 most and HLA-C fewest.

This clonotype was obtained from a man aged 25-40 years in good health and CMV-seronegative. The sequencing input was PBMCs. This chain connects TRBV9 to TRBJ2-7; 9 nucleotides match TRBD2. The CDR3 sequence: CASSVDSGRNSYEQYF. The CDR3 nucleotides read TGTGCCAGCAGCGTAGACAGCGGGAGGAACTCCTACGAGCAGTACTTC.